Each of the 21 T cell receptor beta chains below was sequenced from the same sample in a study of blood T cell repertoires in COVID-19. Profiling relied on immunoSEQ multiplex PCR, and the TCRdb table lists in-frame clones only, not all of them. The sample records about 480,000 clones, about 85% being singletons. What was sequenced was PBMCs or T cells enriched from blood (not recorded which). The receptors derive from a woman under 30 with acute COVID-19.

This chain joins TRBV9 and TRBJ2-3; 7 nucleotides match TRBD1. The CDR3 length is 13 residues. Germline assignment: CDR1 SGDLS and CDR2 YYNGEE. J was trimmed by 6 bases and V by 0 bases; bases with no gene match: 1. For the CDR3, the DNA is TGTGCCAGCAGCGTAGAGGGGGCTGATACGCAGTATTTT. Translated: CASSVEGADTQYF.

The chain is built from TRBV10-3 and TRBJ1-5; tentatively, D is TRBD1 (5 bases). The CDR3 sequence is 12 residues long. Looked up from germline, CDR1 is ENHRY and CDR2 is SYGVKD. The V end was cut by 10 bases, the J end by 5 bases, with 12 bases between. CDR3 nucleotide sequence: TGTGCCACCCGCAGGGAAGATCAGCCCCAGCATTTT. Amino acids: CATRREDQPQHF.

The chain's CDR3 is CAWSVNNQGKQYF. DNA of the CDR3: TGTGCCTGGAGTGTAAACAACCAGGGGAAGCAGTACTTC. The chain employs TRBV30 and TRBJ2-7, with TRBD1 as a possible D gene (6 bases). Germline V CDR1 and CDR2: GTSNPN, SVGIG (reference sequence). This CDR3 is 13 amino acids long. V was clipped by 0 bases and J by 8 bases, with 14 bases between them.

The V call is TRBV28, the J call TRBJ2-3; TRBD2 matches at 10 bases. The CDR3 is made up of 15 amino acids. J was trimmed by 1 base and V by 8 bases; bases with no gene match: 6. Germline loops: CDR1 MDHEN, CDR2 SYDVKM. The CDR3 DNA follows: TGTGCCAGCGGGGGGCTAGCGGGAGGCACAGATACGCAGTATTTT. This gives the protein CASGGLAGGTDTQYF.

The V and J genes are TRBV4-2 and TRBJ1-6; D not certain. This CDR3 spans 15 amino acids. Germline CDR1 LGHNA, CDR2 YNFKEQ. With 0 bases removed from V and 8 bases from J, the gap between germline ends came to 11 bases. DNA for the CDR3: TGTGCCAGCAGCCAAGATGGAGGGTGGGATTCACCCCTCCACTTT. Protein: CASSQDGGWDSPLHF.

The rearrangement joins TRBV7-9 to TRBJ1-1, with D possibly being TRBD1 (6 bases). The germline V and J ends were trimmed by 4 bases and 1 base, with 10 bases remaining between them. Per the germline V gene, CDR1 is SEHNR and CDR2 is FQNEAQ (reference sequence). CDR3 length equals 14 residues. CDR3 nucleotides: TGTGCCAGCAGCTACACAGGGCGGAACACTGAAGCTTTCTTT. This translates into CASSYTGRNTEAFF.

This chain uses TRBV2 with TRBJ1-1, with a possible D match to TRBD1 (5 bases). In germline, CDR1 is SNHLY, CDR2 FYNNEI. V was pared by 6 bases and J by 4 bases, with 12 bases between. This CDR3 has 13 amino acids. The CDR3 reads CASRYGGTTEAFF. CDR3 in DNA: TGTGCCAGCAGATATGGAGGGACCACTGAAGCTTTCTTT.

The gene calls are TRBV27 and TRBJ1-6; D perhaps matches TRBD1 (6 bases). In germline, CDR1 is MNHEY, CDR2 SMNVEV (reference sequence). This CDR3 has 15 residues. V lost 3 bases to trimming and J lost 6 bases, with 12 bases between them. The CDR3 DNA reads TGTGCCAGCAGTTTCGTCAGGGGCGGTAATTCACCCCTCCACTTT. This sequence encodes CASSFVRGGNSPLHF.

The gene calls are TRBV6-1 and TRBJ1-2; TRBD1 aligns across 8 bases. Germline V CDR1 and CDR2: MNHNS, SASEGT. V lost 0 bases to trimming and J lost 8 bases; unmatched junction nucleotides: 5. The CDR3 is 14 residues long. As DNA, the CDR3 is TGTGCCAGCAGTGAAGCCGGACAGGGAGGAGGCTACACCTTC. This translates into CASSEAGQGGGYTF.

V gene TRBV12-5 combines with J gene TRBJ1-5, with TRBD1 matching over 7 bases. The trim removed 1 base at V and 7 bases at J, leaving 7 bases unmatched. Germline values: CDR1 LGHNT, CDR2 FRNRAP. The CDR3 contains 15 residues. The CDR3: CASGLGTGERQPQHF. The CDR3 bases are TGTGCTAGTGGTTTGGGCACAGGGGAGAGGCAGCCCCAGCATTTT.

V gene TRBV2 combines with J gene TRBJ2-3, with TRBD1 identical over 8 bases. Looked up from germline, CDR1 is SNHLY and CDR2 is FYNNEI. The J segment lost 3 bases and the V segment lost 4 bases, leaving 9 bases of the junction unmatched. CDR3 length: 16 residues. The CDR3 is CASSGETGAGTDTQYF. The CDR3 coding sequence is TGTGCCAGCAGTGGAGAGACAGGGGCCGGGACAGATACGCAGTATTTT. The full variable domain, its missing parts supplied by reference TRBV2 and TRBJ2-3, is EPEVTQTPSHQVTQMGQEVILRCVPISNHLYFYWYRQILGQKVEFLVSFYNNEISEKSEIFDDQFSVERPDGSNFTLKIRSTKLEDSAMYFCASSGETGAGTDTQYFGPGTRLTVL.

This clone has a handful of counts. CDR3 sequence: CASSEALANTEAFF. The CDR3 DNA reads as TGTGCCAGCAGTGAGGCTTTAGCGAACACTGAAGCTTTCTTT. This chain links TRBV2 with TRBJ1-1; D not certain. Looked up from germline, CDR1 is SNHLY and CDR2 is FYNNEI. The CDR3 covers 14 residues. Trimming pared 3 bases from V and 1 base from J, leaving 9 bases between.

V and J are TRBV7-9 and TRBJ2-7; TRBD1 agrees at 9 bases. With V trimmed by 4 bases and J by 4 bases, 8 bases remained unmatched. This CDR3 comprises 15 residues. CDR1 is SEHNR, CDR2 FQNEAQ, per germline (reference sequence). The CDR3 bases are TGTGCCAGCAGCTCGGCCGACAGGGGGGCGTACGAGCAGTACTTC. Translated, it gives CASSSADRGAYEQYF.

The chain uses TRBV11-2 and TRBJ2-7; a possible D gene is TRBD1 (6 bases). Per germline, CDR1 SGHAT and CDR2 FQNNGV. V dropped 3 bases and J dropped 2 bases, with 11 bases sitting between them. The CDR3 is 14 amino acids. For the CDR3, the DNA is TGTGCCAGCAGCTTCGGGACACTTACCTACGAGCAGTACTTC. Protein sequence: CASSFGTLTYEQYF.

J is TRBJ1-4 and V is TRBV12-5; a possible D gene is TRBD1 (6 bases). The V end was cut by 6 bases, the J end by 1 base, with 12 bases between. Germline V lookup: CDR1 LGHNT, CDR2 FRNRAP. The length of the CDR3 is 15 residues. The DNA for the CDR3 is TGTGCTAGTGGGCCCACAGGGAGAACTAATGAAAAACTGTTTTTT. It codes for CASGPTGRTNEKLFF. Complete variable domain (other parts from reference TRBV12-5 and TRBJ1-4): DARVTQTPRHKVTEMGQEVTMRCQPILGHNTVFWYRQTMMQGLELLAYFRNRAPLDDSGMPKDRFSAEMPDATLATLKIQPSEPRDSAVYFCASGPTGRTNEKLFFGSGTQLSVL.

This chain links TRBV19 with TRBJ1-5, with TRBD1 identical over 7 bases. Per germline, CDR1 LNHDA and CDR2 SQIVND (reference sequence). This CDR3 region has 15 residues. After removal of 3 bases from V and 6 bases from J, the junction contained 8 bases not matched to a gene. CDR3: CASSIYIQGSQPQHF. As DNA, the CDR3 is TGTGCCAGTAGTATCTACATACAGGGGTCTCAGCCCCAGCATTTT.

The chain is built from TRBV2 and TRBJ2-1; 11 nucleotides line up with TRBD1. The junction had 8 bases not matched to a gene; V was cut back by 8 bases and J by 5 bases. Germline V lookup: CDR1 SNHLY, CDR2 FYNNEI. The CDR3 totals 15 residues. As DNA, the CDR3 is TGTGCCAGCCAGTCGGACAGGGGGCTGCACAATGAGCAGTTCTTC. It yields the protein CASQSDRGLHNEQFF. Together with reference TRBV2 and TRBJ2-1, the CDR3 gives the full variable domain: EPEVTQTPSHQVTQMGQEVILRCVPISNHLYFYWYRQILGQKVEFLVSFYNNEISEKSEIFDDQFSVERPDGSNFTLKIRSTKLEDSAMYFCASQSDRGLHNEQFFGPGTRLTVL.

The CDR3 region is CASSPTSGSSYNEQFF. CDR3 in DNA: TGTGCCAGCAGCCCGACTAGCGGGAGCTCCTACAATGAGCAGTTCTTC. The chain links TRBV6-2 or TRBV6-3 to TRBJ2-1, with 12 bases aligning to TRBD2. Germline V gene data show CDR1 as MNHEY and CDR2 as SVGEGT. With 6 bases clipped from V and 0 bases from J, the junction kept 3 bases outside the gene matches. The CDR3 totals 16 residues.

The V call is TRBV27, the J call TRBJ1-6; tentatively, D is TRBD1 (6 bases). This CDR3 region has 14 residues. Germline V gene data show CDR1 as MNHEY and CDR2 as SMNVEV (reference sequence). Trimming shortened V by 4 bases and J by 4 bases, and 8 bases separated the two germline ends. CDR3 bases: TGTGCCAGCAGTTGGCAGGGGTATAATTCACCCCTCCACTTT. It yields the protein CASSWQGYNSPLHF.

Only one count was recorded for this clone. The chain joins TRBV27 to TRBJ2-7; weak D call: TRBD1 (5 bases). The V end lost 5 bases, the J end lost 2 bases, and 16 bases lay between the germline ends. CDR1 and CDR2 from the germline V gene are MNHEY and SMNVEV (reference sequence). The CDR3 contains 15 residues. The CDR3 coding sequence is TGTGCCAGCAGTCTCAAATCAGGGCCGACCTACGAGCAGTACTTC. It translates to CASSLKSGPTYEQYF.

The CDR3, as DNA: TGTGCCAGCTCACCAGATGGAGGGACTCAGCCCCAGCATTTT. The encoded protein is CASSPDGGTQPQHF. V and J are TRBV18 and TRBJ1-5; D is possibly TRBD1 (5 bases). From germline, CDR1 is KGHSH and CDR2 LQKENI. V was clipped by 2 bases and J by 6 bases, with 11 bases between them. The CDR3 sequence is 14 residues long.